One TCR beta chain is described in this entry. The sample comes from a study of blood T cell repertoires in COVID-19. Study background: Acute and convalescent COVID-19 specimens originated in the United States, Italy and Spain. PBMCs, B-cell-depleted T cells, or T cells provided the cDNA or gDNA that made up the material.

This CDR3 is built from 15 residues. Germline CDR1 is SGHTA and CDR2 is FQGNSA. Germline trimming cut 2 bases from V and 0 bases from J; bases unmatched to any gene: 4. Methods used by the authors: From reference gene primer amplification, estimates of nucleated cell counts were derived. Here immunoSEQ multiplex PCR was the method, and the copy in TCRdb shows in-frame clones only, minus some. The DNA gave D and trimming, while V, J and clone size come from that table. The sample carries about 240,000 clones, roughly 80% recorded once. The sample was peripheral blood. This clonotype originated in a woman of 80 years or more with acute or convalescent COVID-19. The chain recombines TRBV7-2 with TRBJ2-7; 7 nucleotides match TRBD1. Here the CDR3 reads CASSLSGQSSYEQYF. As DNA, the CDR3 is TGTGCCAGCAGCTTATCGGGACAGAGCTCCTACGAGCAGTACTTC.